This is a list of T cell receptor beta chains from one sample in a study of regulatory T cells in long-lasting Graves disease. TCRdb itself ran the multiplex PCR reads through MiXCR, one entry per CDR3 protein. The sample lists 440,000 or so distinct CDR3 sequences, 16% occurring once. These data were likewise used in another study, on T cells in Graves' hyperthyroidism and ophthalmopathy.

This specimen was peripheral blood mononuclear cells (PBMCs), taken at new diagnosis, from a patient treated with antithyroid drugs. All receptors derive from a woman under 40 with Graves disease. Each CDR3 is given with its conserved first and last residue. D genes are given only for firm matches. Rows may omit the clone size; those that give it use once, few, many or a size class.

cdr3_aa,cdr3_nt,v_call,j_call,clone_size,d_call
CANSLGLGGKDF,TGTGCCAACAGCTTAGGTTTAGGGGGTAAGGACTTC,TRBV7-8,TRBJ2-7,.,.
CASSSATSGSRDTQYF,TGTGCCAGCAGTTCGGCGACTAGCGGGAGCAGAGATACGCAGTATTTT,TRBV28,TRBJ2-3,few,TRBD2
CASSPRTSPYEQYF,TGTGCCAGCTCACCGAGGACTAGCCCCTACGAGCAGTACTTC,TRBV18,TRBJ2-7,many,TRBD2
CASSFDRNIQYF,TGTGCCAGCAGTTTCGACAGAAACATTCAGTACTTC,TRBV7-2,TRBJ2-4,few,.
CASSIDPGRASGYTF,TGTGCCAGTAGTATAGATCCCGGCAGGGCGAGCGGCTACACCTTC,TRBV19,TRBJ1-2,.,.
CASSMTSGSRSDTQYF,TGTGCCAGCAGCATGACTAGCGGGAGTCGATCAGATACGCAGTATTTT,TRBV28,TRBJ2-3,many,TRBD2
CASSQLLPGLANTDTQYF,TGCGCCAGCAGCCAATTACTGCCGGGACTAGCAAACACAGATACGCAGTATTTT,TRBV4-1,TRBJ2-3,many,TRBD2
CASSPRRNTGELFF,TGTGCCAGCAGCCCCCGGCGGAACACCGGGGAGCTGTTTTTT,TRBV28,TRBJ2-2,many,.
CASSLGVDNEQFF,TGTGCCAGCAGCTTAGGGGTCGACAATGAGCAGTTCTTC,TRBV11-2,TRBJ2-1,many,.
CASSIGTYGYTF,TGTGCCAGCAGCATTGGAACCTATGGCTACACCTTC,TRBV14,TRBJ1-2,.,.
CASSIRTLAGGAGELFF,TGTGCCAGTAGTATACGGACCTTAGCGGGAGGTGCCGGGGAGCTGTTTTTT,TRBV19,TRBJ2-2,few,TRBD2
CSAPPRQGGGNQPQHF,TGCAGTGCTCCCCCCCGACAGGGTGGTGGCAATCAGCCCCAGCATTTT,TRBV20-1,TRBJ1-5,few,TRBD1
CATSDLASGIKDEQYF,TGTGCCACCAGTGACTTGGCTAGCGGGATTAAGGACGAGCAGTACTTC,TRBV24-1,TRBJ2-7,.,TRBD2
CSARDSTSGRATDTQYF,TGCAGTGCTAGAGATTCAACTAGCGGGAGGGCCACAGATACGCAGTATTTT,TRBV20-1,TRBJ2-3,once,TRBD2
CASSLDISSYNEQFF,TGTGCCAGCAGTTTAGACATTAGCTCCTACAATGAGCAGTTCTTC,TRBV27,TRBJ2-1,few,.
CASLPKTQYF,TGTGCCAGCCTCCCCAAGACCCAGTACTTC,TRBV11-2,TRBJ2-5,few,.
CASTPPAGKITGELFF,TGTGCCAGCACCCCCCCTGCGGGCAAAATCACCGGGGAGCTGTTTTTT,TRBV28,TRBJ2-2,few,.
CASGGEATYEQYF,TGTGCCAGCGGCGGGGAGGCGACCTACGAGCAGTACTTC,TRBV6-1,TRBJ2-7,many,.
CAWSVGLAIPRELFF,TGTGCCTGGAGTGTCGGACTAGCGATACCCCGGGAGCTGTTTTTT,TRBV30,TRBJ2-2,.,TRBD2
CASSPQGSSYEPYF,TGCGCCAGCAGCCCTCAGGGTAGCAGTTACGAGCCGTACTTC,TRBV5-1,TRBJ2-7,.,.
CASSPGLQNTGELFF,TGTGCCAGCTCACCAGGACTACAAAACACCGGGGAGCTGTTTTTT,TRBV18,TRBJ2-2,many,.
CASSQDDWNSNYGYTF,TGTGCCAGCAGCCAAGACGATTGGAACAGCAACTATGGCTACACCTTC,TRBV3-1,TRBJ1-2,many,.
CASSYSVRDSRPREQYF,TGTGCCAGCAGTTACTCAGTCAGGGACTCGCGCCCTCGGGAGCAGTACTTC,TRBV6-2/TRBV6-3,TRBJ2-7,.,.
CASRPGAYNEQFF,TGTGCCAGCAGACCGGGGGCCTACAATGAGCAGTTCTTC,TRBV6-1,TRBJ2-1,many,.
CASNVAGNTIYF,TGTGCCAGCAACGTTGCCGGAAACACCATATATTTT,TRBV2,TRBJ1-3,many,.
CASSEVKRYEAFF,TGTGCCAGCAGTGAAGTCAAGAGATATGAAGCTTTCTTT,TRBV6-1,TRBJ1-1,many,.
CASSSGGEGWETQYF,TGTGCCAGCAGCTCTGGGGGGGAGGGGTGGGAGACCCAGTACTTC,TRBV9,TRBJ2-5,.,TRBD2
CASSLDPTSYEQYF,TGTGCCAGCAGCTTAGATCCGACCTCCTACGAGCAGTACTTC,TRBV7-2,TRBJ2-7,many,.
CASTLGQAYGYTF,TGTGCCAGCACCCTGGGACAGGCCTATGGCTACACCTTC,TRBV12-3/TRBV12-4,TRBJ1-2,many,TRBD1
CSARDREFLINEKLFF,TGCAGTGCTAGGGACAGGGAATTTTTGATTAATGAAAAACTGTTTTTT,TRBV20-1,TRBJ1-4,many,TRBD1
CASSQDPILNEQFF,TGTGCCAGCAGCCAAGATCCGATTTTGAATGAGCAGTTCTTC,TRBV3-1,TRBJ2-1,many,.
CASSLEQGRYEQYF,TGCGCCAGCAGCTTGGAACAGGGTCGGTACGAGCAGTACTTC,TRBV5-1,TRBJ2-7,few,.
CASSETGLAPIPRETQYF,TGTGCCAGCAGTGAAACGGGACTAGCGCCTATCCCCAGAGAGACCCAGTACTTC,TRBV6-2/TRBV6-3,TRBJ2-5,many,TRBD2
CASSSLVETQYF,TGTGCCAGCAGTTCCCTGGTAGAGACCCAGTACTTC,TRBV28,TRBJ2-5,many,.
CASSPRGGVNNEQFF,TGTGCCAGCAGCCCCCGAGGTGGTGTGAACAATGAGCAGTTCTTC,TRBV7-9,TRBJ2-1,many,.
CSVANPRDPQHGRDTQYF,TGCAGCGTTGCAAATCCCCGGGACCCCCAACATGGGAGAGATACGCAGTATTTT,TRBV29-1,TRBJ2-3,many,.
CASSFRGGGYGYTF,TGCGCCAGCAGCTTCCGGGGGGGAGGCTATGGCTACACCTTC,TRBV5-1,TRBJ1-2,.,.
CATSRDKWSRQETQYF,TGTGCCACCAGCAGAGATAAGTGGTCCCGTCAAGAGACCCAGTACTTC,TRBV15,TRBJ2-5,.,.
CASSSTASFYSGANVLTF,TGTGCCAGCAGCTCGACCGCCTCCTTTTACTCTGGGGCCAACGTCCTGACTTTC,TRBV7-2,TRBJ2-6,few,.
CASRDRVKAEAFF,TGTGCCAGCAGGGACAGGGTAAAAGCTGAAGCTTTCTTT,TRBV14,TRBJ1-1,.,TRBD1
CASSFGGAGTGELFF,TGTGCCAGCAGTTTTGGTGGGGCCGGCACCGGGGAGCTGTTTTTT,TRBV27,TRBJ2-2,few,.
CACLGTVLYNEQFF,TGTGCCTGTCTTGGGACCGTGCTGTACAATGAGCAGTTCTTC,TRBV30,TRBJ2-1,many,.
CASSRANQPQHF,TGTGCCAGCAGTCGGGCAAATCAGCCCCAGCATTTT,TRBV28,TRBJ1-5,many,.
CASSLLRTAGYEQYF,TGTGCCAGCAGCTTACTAAGGACAGCGGGCTACGAGCAGTACTTC,TRBV7-8,TRBJ2-7,many,.
CASSRLVGTREQYF,TGTGCCAGCAGTCGACTAGTAGGGACACGCGAGCAGTACTTC,TRBV6-1,TRBJ2-7,many,.